Following are 12 T cell receptor beta chains from one sample sequenced in a study of cytomegalovirus exposure and HLA in healthy donors. The PCR employed 60 Vbeta primers together with 13 Jbeta primers. The repertoire was sequenced with immunoSEQ multiplex PCR; TCRdb's copy has only in-frame clones and lacks some. Altogether some 170,000 clones are present, around 83% being singletons, with the ten largest covering 0.96%. Material for sequencing was PBMCs. The receptor source for this set is a girl aged 2-10 years in good health and CMV-seropositive.

The chain joins TRBV5-4 to TRBJ2-3; 7 bases match TRBD2. The CDR3 covers 15 residues. V gave up 4 bases and J gave up 0 bases; unmatched junction bases: 5. In germline, CDR1 is SGHNT, CDR2 YYREEE (reference sequence). DNA for the CDR3: TGTGCCAGCAGCCCAGCGGGGCCCAGCACAGATACGCAGTATTTT. Protein: CASSPAGPSTDTQYF.

The chain carries TRBV29-1 and TRBJ2-1; D is possibly TRBD2 (5 bases). CDR1 is SQVTM, CDR2 ANQGSEA, per germline. V was clipped by 5 bases and J by 9 bases, with 14 bases between them. This CDR3 has 12 residues. CDR3 region: CSVRWESTEQFF. In DNA, the CDR3 is TGCAGCGTTCGGTGGGAGTCGACTGAGCAGTTCTTC.

The rearrangement links TRBV29-1 to TRBJ1-5; TRBD1 might be the D (6 bases). The CDR3 totals 12 residues. The ends were cut back, 4 bases at V and 6 bases at J, with 10 bases in the middle. In germline, CDR1 is SQVTM, CDR2 ANQGSEA. CDR3 nucleotide sequence: TGCAGCGTTGGAGGGGGGGGTCAGCCCCAGCATTTT. Translated, it gives CSVGGGGQPQHF.

The chain uses TRBV4-1 and TRBJ2-7; D not resolved. This CDR3 has 11 residues. V dropped 0 bases and J dropped 7 bases, with 4 bases sitting between them. Per the germline V gene, CDR1 is MGHRA and CDR2 is YSYEKL. The CDR3 here is CASSQEEEQYF. The CDR3 nucleotides are TGCGCCAGCAGCCAAGAGGAGGAGCAGTACTTC.

J is TRBJ2-5 and V is TRBV29-1; 7 nucleotides line up with TRBD2. The junction had 9 bases not matched to a gene; V was cut back by 7 bases and J by 4 bases. The CDR3 is made up of 13 amino acids. The V gene's germline CDR1 is SQVTM and CDR2 ANQGSEA. The CDR3 here is CSEVEGRVETQYF. CDR3 sequence (DNA): TGCAGCGAAGTAGAAGGGAGGGTAGAGACCCAGTACTTC.

The J gene is TRBJ1-3, the V gene TRBV6-5; a weak D match, TRBD1 (5 bases). Germline values: CDR1 MNHEY, CDR2 SVGAGI. There are 16 residues in the CDR3. V was clipped by 0 bases and J by 0 bases, with 9 bases between them. The DNA for the CDR3 is TGTGCCAGCAGTTACTCGGACACCGGCTCTGGAAACACCATATATTTT. Translated: CASSYSDTGSGNTIYF.

This chain uses TRBV7-9 with TRBJ2-7; 9 nucleotides match TRBD2. V shed 5 bases and J 2 bases; nucleotides not matched to a gene: 7. This CDR3 comprises 15 residues. CDR1 is SEHNR and CDR2 is FQNEAQ in the germline V gene (reference sequence). In DNA form, the CDR3 reads TGTGCCAGCAGCGGACCGACTAGCGGAACCTACGAGCAGTACTTC. Its translation: CASSGPTSGTYEQYF.

The rearrangement links TRBV6-5 to TRBJ1-3; D remains ambiguous. Germline assignment: CDR1 MNHEY and CDR2 SVGAGI. Trimming stripped 8 bases from V and 0 bases from J, with 11 bases between. The CDR3 loop spans 14 amino acids. This CDR3 is CASGRVSSGNTIYF. Here the CDR3 DNA reads TGTGCCAGCGGGAGGGTCAGCTCTGGAAACACCATATATTTT.

The chain employs TRBV4-1 and TRBJ1-1; 9 positions agree with TRBD1. This CDR3 comprises 15 residues. Germline CDR1 MGHRA, CDR2 YSYEKL. V was pared by 3 bases and J by 5 bases, with 7 bases of the junction left unmatched. The CDR3 sequence is CASSQSQGARTEAFF. CDR3 bases: TGCGCCAGCAGCCAGTCACAGGGGGCGCGAACTGAAGCTTTCTTT.

The count of this clone is one. The chain uses TRBV7-2 and TRBJ2-3; 8 bases fit TRBD2. Germline CDR1 SGHTA, CDR2 FQGNSA. The V segment lost 1 base and the J segment 4 bases; nucleotides outside the gene matches: 10. This CDR3 has 17 amino acids. The CDR3 DNA reads as TGTGCCAGCAGCTTAGAGGTGTCTCCCGGGGGGGCAGATACGCAGTATTTT. It yields the protein CASSLEVSPGGADTQYF.

This chain connects TRBV28 to TRBJ2-1, with 12 bases aligning to TRBD2. With V trimmed by 7 bases and J by 9 bases, 4 bases remained unmatched. Germline V CDR1 and CDR2: MDHEN, SYDVKM. The CDR3 has 13 residues. This chain's CDR3 is CASIETSGSEQFF. For the CDR3, the DNA is TGTGCCAGCATTGAGACTAGCGGGAGTGAGCAGTTCTTC.

This clone appeared a single time. The gene calls are TRBV15 and TRBJ2-1; TRBD2 aligns across 10 bases. This CDR3 has 15 amino acids. Germline CDR1 and CDR2: LNHNV and YYDKDF (reference sequence). V gave up 5 bases and J gave up 8 bases; unmatched junction bases: 9. The CDR3 DNA sequence: TGTGCCACCAGCTCTAGCGGGAGAAATAGGGATGAGCAGTTCTTC. Amino acids: CATSSSGRNRDEQFF.